This entry is about one TCR beta chain. Its antigen is unknown. Data came from immunoSEQ multiplex PCR; TCRdb stores just in-frame clones and leaves some out. The sample yields about 73,000 clones, 60% to 75% seen once. The ViraFEST assay expanded antigen-specific CD4+ T cells with viral peptide pools before sequencing. A 10-day culture period preceded the isolation of CD4+ T cells. Vaccinees lacked prior SARS-CoV-2 infection and tested negative for nucleocapsid antibodies. Some 2 million PBMC were placed in each well, which was supplemented with approximately 9.2 IU/ml IL-2 and around 10 ug/ml peptides. Germline loops: CDR1 MNHNS, CDR2 SASEGT. This CDR3 has 15 amino acids. V was clipped by 2 bases and J by 3 bases; unmatched bases: 3. The data derive from a study of vaccination effects on CD4 cells after COVID-19.

The TCR comes from a human donor who received a COVID-19 vaccine. This specimen was CD4+ T cells from PBMCs cultured with HCoV-NL63 spike peptides, taken before COVID-19 vaccination. The J gene is TRBJ2-1, the V gene TRBV6-1; 8 bases line up with TRBD1. The CDR3 DNA reads as TGTGCCAGCAGTGAATTTACAGGGGGCTACAATGAGCAGTTCTTC. Amino acids: CASSEFTGGYNEQFF.